One sample yielded the 27 T cell receptor beta chains listed below, sequenced in a study of blood T cell repertoires in COVID-19. The repertoire was sequenced with immunoSEQ multiplex PCR; TCRdb's copy has only in-frame clones and lacks some. This table holds roughly 60,000 clones, roughly 77% found once. Sequencing input: peripheral blood. Receptor source: a man aged 80 or over with acute or convalescent COVID-19.

In this sample, this clone turned up a few times. This chain links TRBV5-1 with TRBJ2-7, with 7 bases aligning to TRBD1. Germline CDR1 and CDR2: SGHRS and YFSETQ. The CDR3 runs to 16 residues. Losses at the gene ends were 1 base for V and 1 base for J; bases not matched to a gene: 8. CDR3 loop: CASSLQGQIRSYEQYF. The CDR3 DNA sequence: TGCGCCAGCAGCTTGCAGGGACAGATCAGATCCTACGAGCAGTACTTC.

This CDR3 is CASRQGDRGYTF. As DNA, the CDR3 is TGTGCCAGCAGACAGGGAGATAGAGGCTACACCTTC. V and J are TRBV6-6 and TRBJ1-2, with D possibly TRBD1 on 6 matching bases. There are 12 residues in the CDR3. Per the germline V gene, CDR1 is MNHNY and CDR2 is SVGAGI (reference sequence). Trimming pared 6 bases from V and 8 bases from J, leaving 13 bases between.

Here the CDR3 DNA reads TGTGCCAGCAGCCAAAGTTTTCGGCGGTCACCCCTCCACTTT. This translates into CASSQSFRRSPLHF. The genes are TRBV3-1 (or the pseudogene TRBV3-2) and TRBJ1-6; D is uncertain. The CDR3 length is 14 residues. Looked up from germline, CDR1 is LGHDT and CDR2 is YNNKEL (reference sequence). The ends were cut back, 2 bases at V and 10 bases at J, with 12 bases in the middle.

This clone was recorded once. The V and J genes are TRBV3-1 (or the pseudogene TRBV3-2) and TRBJ1-4; D remains unclear. V shed 3 bases and J shed 3 bases, with 14 bases lying between them. CDR3 length: 16 amino acids. From germline, CDR1 is LGHDT and CDR2 YNNKEL (reference sequence). The CDR3 DNA reads TGTGCCAGCAGCCACGAGGGAGCCGGGGCTAATGAAAAACTGTTTTTT. Its translation: CASSHEGAGANEKLFF.

The chain is built from TRBV18 and TRBJ1-1, with 7 nucleotides matching TRBD1. The germline CDR1 and CDR2 sequences are KGHSH and LQKENI. The CDR3 is made up of 15 amino acids. V lost 5 bases to trimming and J lost 6 bases; unmatched junction nucleotides: 12. The CDR3, as DNA: TGTGCCAGCTCAGAATCGACAGGGTCGCCTGCTGAAGCTTTCTTT. Protein sequence: CASSESTGSPAEAFF.

The J gene is TRBJ1-1, the V gene TRBV19; D perhaps matches TRBD1 (5 bases). Per germline, CDR1 LNHDA and CDR2 SQIVND (reference sequence). The CDR3 has 15 amino acids. V was clipped by 5 bases and J by 5 bases, with 18 bases between them. The chain's CDR3 is CASSHLAPRGTEAFF. DNA for the CDR3: TGTGCCAGTAGTCACCTTGCCCCAAGGGGAACTGAAGCTTTCTTT. Supplemented by reference TRBV19 and TRBJ1-1, the full variable domain reads DGGITQSPKYLFRKEGQNVTLSCEQNLNHDAMYWYRQDPGQGLRLIYYSQIVNDFQKGDIAEGYSVSREKKESFPLTVTSAQKNPTAFYLCASSHLAPRGTEAFFGQGTRLTVV.

V and J are TRBV6-6 and TRBJ2-3; D is undetermined. Per the germline V gene, CDR1 is MNHNY and CDR2 is SVGAGI (reference sequence). Between the trimmed V and J ends, which lost 6 bases and 2 bases, there was a span of 15 bases. This CDR3 has 15 amino acids. For the CDR3, the DNA is TGTGCCAGCAGACCACTTATACTAACCACAGATACGCAGTATTTT. This encodes CASRPLILTTDTQYF.

The rearrangement uses TRBV5-1 and TRBJ2-7; D is possibly TRBD1 (6 bases). The germline V gene has CDR1 SGHRS and CDR2 YFSETQ. The CDR3 loop spans 15 amino acids. V lost 3 bases and J 2 bases, leaving 15 bases between the germline ends. CDR3 DNA sequence: TGCGCCAGCAGCTCCTCCAGGGGATTTGCCTACGAGCAGTACTTC. Translating gives CASSSSRGFAYEQYF.

The rearrangement joins TRBV2 to TRBJ2-5; 8 bases map to TRBD1. The length of the CDR3 is 14 residues. Germline lookup yields CDR1 SNHLY and CDR2 FYNNEI. With V trimmed by 5 bases and J by 4 bases, 6 bases remained unmatched. The CDR3 DNA follows: TGTGCCAGCAGTCAGACAGGGGTCCCAGAGACCCAGTACTTC. Protein sequence: CASSQTGVPETQYF. Full variable domain (remainder filled in from reference TRBV2 and TRBJ2-5): EPEVTQTPSHQVTQMGQEVILRCVPISNHLYFYWYRQILGQKVEFLVSFYNNEISEKSEIFDDQFSVERPDGSNFTLKIRSTKLEDSAMYFCASSQTGVPETQYFGPGTRLLVL.

The CDR3 region has the DNA TGTGCCAGCTCACCCGCGGGACTAGCGGGGGACAATGAGCAGTTCTTC. Translation: CASSPAGLAGDNEQFF. This chain links TRBV18 with TRBJ2-1; 14 bases line up with TRBD2. Germline values: CDR1 KGHSH, CDR2 LQKENI. This CDR3 has 16 amino acids. J lost 5 bases, V lost 3 bases, and 3 bases had no gene match.

This chain links TRBV14 with TRBJ1-4; D is uncertain. This CDR3 contains 19 residues. Germline loops: CDR1 SGHDN, CDR2 FVKESK. V shed 2 bases and J shed 0 bases, with 19 bases lying between them. CDR3 bases: TGTGCCAGCAGCCAAATAAGGTTAGGTCAAGGAGCAACTAATGAAAAACTGTTTTTT. It is translated as CASSQIRLGQGATNEKLFF.

The rearrangement links TRBV19 to TRBJ1-4; D unresolved. Looked up from germline, CDR1 is LNHDA and CDR2 is SQIVND (reference sequence). Deletions cut 3 bases from V and 4 bases from J, with 12 bases between. The CDR3 has 15 residues. CDR3 coding DNA: TGTGCCAGTAGTATTTCCGGCGGGGTTAATGAAAAACTGTTTTTT. This sequence encodes CASSISGGVNEKLFF.

This chain uses TRBV11-2 with TRBJ2-2; D gene ambiguous. The CDR3 sequence is 14 residues long. The V end lost 2 bases, the J end lost 6 bases, and 10 bases lay between the germline ends. The germline gives CDR1 SGHAT, CDR2 FQNNGV. The CDR3 coding sequence is TGTGCCAGCAGCTTAAAACAGAATGCCGGGGAGCTGTTTTTT. It translates to CASSLKQNAGELFF.

This sequence joins TRBV6-6 and TRBJ1-2, with D possibly matching TRBD1 (5 bases). V shed 5 bases and J shed 4 bases, with 11 bases lying between them. Germline CDR1 MNHNY, CDR2 SVGAGI (reference sequence). CDR3 length: 13 amino acids. The CDR3 DNA sequence: TGTGCCAGCAGTGACGCAGGGTTCTATGGCTACACCTTC. Amino acids: CASSDAGFYGYTF.

This chain uses TRBV5-1 with TRBJ1-2; 7 nucleotides line up with TRBD1. CDR1 and CDR2 (germline): SGHRS, YFSETQ. The CDR3 contains 15 residues. V lost 3 bases to trimming and J lost 2 bases; unmatched junction nucleotides: 7. CDR3 sequence (DNA): TGCGCCAGCAGCTCAACCCCGACAGGGAACTATGGCTACACCTTC. Encoded protein: CASSSTPTGNYGYTF.

This clone has just one count. The CDR3 loop is CASSGQAPGETQYF. The CDR3 DNA follows: TGTGCCAGCAGCGGACAGGCCCCAGGGGAGACCCAGTACTTC. This rearrangement joins TRBV2 to TRBJ2-5; 7 bases match TRBD1. V lost 6 bases to trimming and J lost 5 bases; unmatched junction nucleotides: 9. CDR1 is SNHLY, CDR2 FYNNEI, per germline. The CDR3 loop spans 14 amino acids.

This chain connects TRBV5-5 to TRBJ1-1; the match to TRBD1 covers 9 bases. The germline V gene encodes CDR1 SGHKS and CDR2 YYEKEE (reference sequence). V lost 4 bases to trimming and J lost 4 bases; unmatched junction nucleotides: 2. This CDR3 is built from 13 residues. The DNA of the CDR3 is TGTGCCAGCAGCCGACAGGGGGGCACTGAAGCTTTCTTT. Translating it yields CASSRQGGTEAFF. Based on the CDR3 plus reference TRBV5-5 and TRBJ1-1, the full variable domain is DAGVTQSPTHLIKTRGQQVTLRCSPISGHKSVSWYQQVLGQGPQFIFQYYEKEERGRGNFPDRFSARQFPNYSSELNVNALLLGDSALYLCASSRQGGTEAFFGQGTRLTVV.

The chain couples TRBV20-1 to TRBJ2-7, with D perhaps matching TRBD2 (5 bases). V was cut by 6 bases and J by 1 base, with 7 bases left in between. Germline CDR1 DFQATT, CDR2 SNEGSKA (reference sequence). This CDR3 spans 11 amino acids. CDR3 residues: CSARASYEQYF. CDR3 bases: TGCAGTGCGCGGGCGTCCTACGAGCAGTACTTC.

This chain uses TRBV3-1 (or the pseudogene TRBV3-2) with TRBJ2-7; a possible D gene is TRBD2 (6 bases). Germline V gives CDR1 LGHDT, CDR2 YNNKEL (reference sequence). The CDR3 extends over 12 amino acids. V lost 6 bases to trimming and J lost 6 bases, with 12 bases between them. DNA for the CDR3: TGTGCCAGCAGGTTCGGGGGTGGCGAGCAGTACTTC. Its translation: CASRFGGGEQYF.

This clone was counted a single time. V and J are TRBV18 and TRBJ2-1; a possible D gene is TRBD1 (6 bases). V lost 6 bases to trimming and J lost 7 bases, with 19 bases between them. The CDR3 runs 15 residues. Germline-derived CDR1 and CDR2 are KGHSH and LQKENI. Here the CDR3 reads CASSPLRTERNEQFF. As DNA, the CDR3 is TGTGCCAGCTCCCCCTTAAGGACAGAAAGAAATGAGCAGTTCTTC.

The chain joins TRBV12-5 to TRBJ1-1, with D uncertain. The V and J ends lost 5 bases and 3 bases respectively, with 7 bases between them. CDR3 length: 12 residues. Looked up from germline, CDR1 is LGHNT and CDR2 is FRNRAP. The DNA for the CDR3 is TGTGCTAGTGGTCCCCGGGACACTGAAGCTTTCTTT. Translating gives CASGPRDTEAFF.

This clone was detected only once. The chain couples TRBV11-2 to TRBJ1-1; D is undetermined. With 5 bases removed from V and 0 bases from J, the gap between germline ends came to 10 bases. CDR1 is SGHAT and CDR2 is FQNNGV in the germline V gene. The CDR3 runs 14 residues. The CDR3 is CASSVLTVNTEAFF. CDR3 DNA: TGTGCCAGCAGCGTCCTCACAGTGAACACTGAAGCTTTCTTT.

This clone was seen only a few times. The chain joins TRBV28 to TRBJ1-2, with D perhaps matching TRBD1 (5 bases). From germline, CDR1 is MDHEN and CDR2 SYDVKM. CDR3 size: 14 residues. V dropped 5 bases and J dropped 8 bases, with 18 bases sitting between them. CDR3: CASSTGGRPSGYTF. The CDR3 DNA follows: TGTGCCAGCAGTACCGGGGGACGTCCTAGCGGCTACACCTTC.

The rearrangement links TRBV9 to TRBJ1-4, with D perhaps matching TRBD1 (5 bases). The V and J ends lost 0 bases and 5 bases respectively, with 8 bases between them. This CDR3 spans 14 amino acids. CDR1 is SGDLS and CDR2 is YYNGEE in the germline V gene. The CDR3 sequence is CASSVGQTNEKLFF. In nucleotides, the CDR3 is TGTGCCAGCAGCGTAGGACAGACAAATGAAAAACTGTTTTTT.

Note on this clone: The same CDR3 arises from other DNA sequences in this sample as well. This sequence joins TRBV5-1 and TRBJ2-5, with 14 bases fitting TRBD2. J gave up 3 bases and V 3 bases, and 1 base lay outside the gene matches. CDR3 length: 15 amino acids. The germline V gene has CDR1 SGHRS and CDR2 YFSETQ. The CDR3 sequence: CASSSTSGGEETQYF. The DNA for the CDR3 is TGCGCCAGCAGCTCGACTAGCGGGGGGGAAGAGACCCAGTACTTC. The full variable domain, rest sourced from reference TRBV5-1 and TRBJ2-5, is KAGVTQTPRYLIKTRGQQVTLSCSPISGHRSVSWYQQTPGQGLQFLFEYFSETQRNKGNFPGRFSGRQFSNSRSEMNVSTLELGDSALYLCASSSTSGGEETQYFGPGTRLLVL.

This clone was detected a few times. The chain couples TRBV19 to TRBJ1-1; tentative D call: TRBD1 (6 bases). Germline lookup yields CDR1 LNHDA and CDR2 SQIVND (reference sequence). The CDR3 has 14 amino acids. The V and J ends lost 4 bases and 7 bases respectively, with 16 bases between them. Here the CDR3 reads CASSTGRTTGEAFF. DNA of the CDR3: TGTGCCAGTAGTACGGGACGGACGACAGGTGAAGCTTTCTTT.

The chain carries TRBV3-1 (or the pseudogene TRBV3-2) and TRBJ1-1; the D is unclear. This CDR3 spans 13 amino acids. Trimming shortened V by 3 bases and J by 8 bases, and 13 bases separated the two germline ends. In germline, CDR1 is LGHDT, CDR2 YNNKEL (reference sequence). The chain's CDR3 is CASSQVNSEEAFF. The CDR3 coding sequence is TGTGCCAGCAGCCAGGTCAACTCGGAGGAAGCTTTCTTT.